Below, 11 T cell receptor beta chains from the same sample are listed, as sequenced in a study of OX40 agonist ivuxolimab in advanced cancers. Data came from immunoSEQ multiplex PCR; TCRdb stores just in-frame clones and leaves some out. Of about 84,000 clones in the sample, roughly 94% were seen once. This material consisted of CD4+ or CD8+ T cells sorted from blood, taken in a trial of the OX40 agonist ivuxolimab. The receptors were gathered from an adult with an advanced solid tumor such as melanoma, head and neck, liver or kidney cancer.

V and J are TRBV27 and TRBJ1-5; no definite D call. CDR3 size: 12 residues. V lost 8 bases and J lost 0, with 5 bases in between. The V gene's germline CDR1 is MNHEY and CDR2 SMNVEV (reference sequence). The CDR3 protein is CASGDSNQPQHF. The CDR3 DNA follows: TGTGCCAGCGGGGATAGCAATCAGCCCCAGCATTTT.

This chain joins TRBV7-2 and TRBJ2-7, with 12 bases aligning to TRBD2. The CDR3 is made up of 19 amino acids. CDR1 is SGHTA, CDR2 FQGNSA, per germline. The V segment lost 5 bases and the J segment 5 bases; nucleotides outside the gene matches: 19. CDR3 in DNA: TGTGCCAGCAGCCAAAGACCGAATGAGACTAGCGGGAGATCTGACGAGCAGTACTTC. Its protein product is CASSQRPNETSGRSDEQYF.

The chain combines TRBV6-5 with TRBJ2-7; TRBD1 aligns across 10 bases. CDR1 is MNHEY, CDR2 SVGAGI, per germline. Losses at the gene ends were 2 bases for V and 4 bases for J; bases not matched to a gene: 2. CDR3 size: 14 residues. CDR3 amino acids: CASSYRDRGYEQYF. The CDR3 DNA is TGTGCCAGCAGTTACCGGGACAGGGGTTACGAGCAGTACTTC.

This clone has a handful of counts. CDR3 region: CASSIANQPQHF. CDR3 coding DNA: TGTGCCAGCAGCATAGCCAATCAGCCCCAGCATTTT. This chain connects TRBV5-6 to TRBJ1-5; D is undetermined. This CDR3 spans 12 amino acids. Germline V gene sequence: CDR1 SGHDT, CDR2 YYEEEE. The germline V and J ends were trimmed by 4 bases and 3 bases, with 5 bases remaining between them.

The rearrangement joins TRBV7-9 to TRBJ2-3; D uncertain. The germline V gene encodes CDR1 SEHNR and CDR2 FQNEAQ (reference sequence). Trimming took 0 bases from V and 0 from J, leaving 4 bases between them. The length of the CDR3 is 14 residues. CDR3 DNA sequence: TGTGCCAGCAGCTTAGCAGGGAGCACAGATACGCAGTATTTT. This codes for CASSLAGSTDTQYF.

This rearrangement joins TRBV11-1 to TRBJ1-5; 10 bases align to TRBD1. The CDR3 is made up of 17 amino acids. J lost 0 bases, V lost 4 bases, and 6 bases had no gene match. Germline V lookup: CDR1 SGHAT, CDR2 FQDESV (reference sequence). This CDR3 reads CASSSTGQGYSNQPQHF. CDR3 coding DNA: TGTGCCAGCAGCTCGACGGGACAGGGGTATAGCAATCAGCCCCAGCATTTT.

The chain is built from TRBV7-9 and TRBJ2-3, with TRBD2 identical over 10 bases. The germline gives CDR1 SEHNR, CDR2 FQNEAQ (reference sequence). V gave up 6 bases and J gave up 2 bases; unmatched junction bases: 5. The CDR3 covers 15 residues. CDR3 coding DNA: TGTGCCAGCAGTTTTCTAGCGGGAGTCACAGATACGCAGTATTTT. Protein: CASSFLAGVTDTQYF.

Comment on this clone: This sample also contains other DNA sequences that code for the same CDR3. This rearrangement joins TRBV5-4 to TRBJ1-1; maybe TRBD1 (5 bases). Germline CDR1 and CDR2: SGHNT and YYREEE (reference sequence). Trimming removed 4 bases at V and 7 bases at J, with 17 bases between. The CDR3 length is 14 residues. CDR3 coding DNA: TGTGCCAGCAGCGGGACGGGAGGGTATAATGAAGCTTTCTTT. As protein: CASSGTGGYNEAFF.

The rearrangement links TRBV7-3 to TRBJ2-3; 12 nucleotides align to TRBD2. The CDR3 spans 14 residues. Germline V gene data show CDR1 as SGHTA and CDR2 as FQGTGA. The V and J ends lost 10 bases and 8 bases, in that order; junction bases with no gene match: 10. In nucleotides, the CDR3 is TGTGCCACCGCGACTAGCGGGAGTGGGCGTACGCAGTATTTT. Its protein is CATATSGSGRTQYF.

The chain carries TRBV2 and TRBJ2-1; 14 positions match TRBD2. V shed 6 bases and J 6 bases; nucleotides not matched to a gene: 4. The CDR3 loop spans 15 amino acids. Germline CDR1 SNHLY, CDR2 FYNNEI. In DNA form, the CDR3 reads TGTGCCAGCAGCGGGACTAGCGGGAGAAGCAATGAGCAGTTCTTC. This encodes CASSGTSGRSNEQFF.

As concerns this clone: This sample also contains other DNA sequences that code for the same CDR3. The chain joins TRBV7-6 to TRBJ2-2; D not certain. The CDR3 runs 13 residues. Germline loops: CDR1 SGHVS, CDR2 FNYEAQ. V was trimmed by 6 bases and J by 4 bases, leaving 9 bases between them. The CDR3 region has the DNA TGTGCCAGCAGTGCCGCGGCCACCGGGGAGCTGTTTTTT. Residues: CASSAAATGELFF. Variable domain in full (rest from reference TRBV7-6 and TRBJ2-2): GAGVSQSPRYKVTKRGQDVALRCDPISGHVSLYWYRQALGQGPEFLTYFNYEAQQDKSGLPNDRFSAERPEGSISTLTIQRTEQRDSAMYRCASSAAATGELFFGEGSRLTVL.